By share, the clone carrying this T cell receptor (beta chain) ranks as medium-sized. This CDR3 is also generated by other DNA sequences in the sample. Assay execution proceeded at the deep level. Several immunoSEQ 96-well plates shared each subset's DNA, each plate a replicate. The assay was immunoSEQ multiplex PCR, and TCRdb's table has in-frame clones only and misses some. The sample holds about 1 million clones; about 70% are singletons and the top ten take approximately 1.5%. This entry belongs to a study of shared clonotypes between healthy human individuals. Sequenced sample: memory CD4+ T cells sorted from blood. As to subset: CD45RA-negative fraction. This sequence was found in a man between 18 and 29 years old in good health.

CDR3 nucleotides: TGTGCCAGTAGTATAGACAGGGCCGGGGAGCTGTTTTTT. Encoded protein: CASSIDRAGELFF. J is TRBJ2-2 and V is TRBV19; tentatively, D is TRBD1 (5 bases). The CDR3 runs to 13 residues. The V and J ends lost 0 bases and 6 bases respectively, with 5 bases between them. Germline V gene lookup returns CDR1 LNHDA and CDR2 SQIVND (reference sequence).